Detailed here is one T cell receptor (beta chain). The germline CDR1 and CDR2 sequences are MGHRA and YSYEKL. There are 13 residues in the CDR3. Trimming stripped 2 bases from V and 7 bases from J, with 12 bases between. The sample is drawn from a study of T-cell reconstitution after alpha-beta-depleted transplantation in children. Unique molecular identifiers were incorporated during preparation of the TCRbeta library. One entry per CDR3 protein results from TCRdb running MiXCR on the PCR reads. The repertoire holds about 460,000 distinct CDR3 sequences, around 13% seen once, with 5% to 6% in the top ten.

This sequence was found in a human donor who donated a stem cell graft to a child with combined immunodeficiency. V usage is TRBV4-1 and J usage is TRBJ2-7; the D is unclear. The material sequenced was PBMCs from the stem cell graft donor, taken from the stem cell graft. CDR3 region: CASSQPTLQEQYF. As DNA, the CDR3 is TGCGCCAGCAGCCAACCTACCCTACAGGAGCAGTACTTC.